This TCR beta chain was found in a study of blood T cell repertoires in COVID-19. Overall study: Material from acute and convalescent COVID-19 was sourced from the United States, Italy and Spain.

This clone was seen a handful of times. The repertoire was sequenced with immunoSEQ multiplex PCR; TCRdb's copy has only in-frame clones and lacks some. This table has fewer than 65,000 clones, roughly 74% appearing once. Germline V gene lookup returns CDR1 LGHDT and CDR2 YNNKEL (reference sequence). With 1 base removed from V and 0 bases from J, the gap between germline ends came to 3 bases. The CDR3 has 13 amino acids. The V gene is TRBV3-1 (or the pseudogene TRBV3-2), the J gene TRBJ1-2, with D hard to call. This sequence originates from a human donor in a cohort sampled during active COVID-19. Sequencing was carried out using peripheral blood. CDR3 nucleotide sequence: TGTGCCAGCAGCCAAGGGCCTAACTATGGCTACACCTTC. Translated, it gives CASSQGPNYGYTF.